The 23 T cell receptor beta chains given below trace back to one sample, sequenced in a study of blood T cell repertoires in COVID-19. This table comes from immunoSEQ multiplex PCR, and its TCRdb copy is limited to in-frame clones, with some not included. Here the sample spans 110,000 or so clones, around 83% being singletons. Sequenced: peripheral blood. The receptors stem from a woman aged 80 or over with active or convalescent COVID-19.

The rearrangement joins TRBV7-9 to TRBJ2-7, with 10 bases that match TRBD2. CDR1 and CDR2 from the germline V gene are SEHNR and FQNEAQ (reference sequence). The CDR3 totals 14 residues. V was clipped by 5 bases and J by 3 bases; unmatched bases: 4. The CDR3 sequence: CASSATSGYYEQYF. The CDR3 nucleotides are TGTGCCAGCAGCGCGACTAGCGGGTACTACGAGCAGTACTTC.

This chain connects TRBV11-2 to TRBJ1-2, with unresolved D. The germline V gene encodes CDR1 SGHAT and CDR2 FQNNGV. The CDR3 has 13 residues. The V gene lost 0 bases and the J gene lost 2 bases, with 4 bases spanning the gap. CDR3 residues: CASSLELNYGYTF. The DNA of the CDR3 is TGTGCCAGCAGCTTAGAACTAAACTATGGCTACACCTTC.

The chain has TRBV10-3 and TRBJ1-5; 12 nucleotides line up with TRBD1. Germline CDR1 ENHRY, CDR2 SYGVKD. V was clipped by 11 bases and J by 4 bases; unmatched bases: 18. The CDR3 covers 18 residues. DNA for the CDR3: TGTGCCGCCAGATCAGGGGGACAGGGGGCCGTAAGAAATCAGCCCCAGCATTTT. Protein: CAARSGGQGAVRNQPQHF.

The genes are TRBV5-1 and TRBJ1-2; D is possibly TRBD1 (5 bases). Trimming pared 4 bases from V and 2 bases from J, leaving 12 bases between. CDR3 length equals 14 residues. Germline V CDR1 and CDR2: SGHRS, YFSETQ. The CDR3 is CASSISTENYGYTF. The DNA of the CDR3 is TGCGCCAGCAGCATATCGACAGAAAACTATGGCTACACCTTC. Full variable domain (remainder filled in from reference TRBV5-1 and TRBJ1-2): KAGVTQTPRYLIKTRGQQVTLSCSPISGHRSVSWYQQTPGQGLQFLFEYFSETQRNKGNFPGRFSGRQFSNSRSEMNVSTLELGDSALYLCASSISTENYGYTFGSGTRLTVV.

The chain joins TRBV7-8 to TRBJ1-6, with 9 positions matching TRBD1. CDR3 length: 16 residues. J lost 5 bases, V lost 2 bases, and 4 bases had no gene match. Germline CDR1 and CDR2: SGHVS and FQNEAQ. The CDR3 spells CASSLLGTGNNSPLHF. The CDR3 bases are TGTGCCAGCAGCTTATTAGGGACAGGGAATAATTCACCCCTCCACTTT.

The chain joins TRBV15 to TRBJ1-4; TRBD1 agrees at 7 bases. Losses at the gene ends were 1 base for V and 5 bases for J; bases not matched to a gene: 7. Germline V gene lookup returns CDR1 LNHNV and CDR2 YYDKDF (reference sequence). The CDR3 length is 16 residues. The DNA for the CDR3 is TGTGCCACCAGCAGAGTCGAGGGACAGAGGAATGAAAAACTGTTTTTT. It encodes CATSRVEGQRNEKLFF.

The chain couples TRBV9 to TRBJ2-1, with 7 bases identical to TRBD2. V lost 6 bases and J lost 0; bases outside the gene matches: 12. Germline-derived CDR1 and CDR2 are SGDLS and YYNGEE. The CDR3 runs to 17 residues. The chain's CDR3 is CASNYEGGSASYNEQFF. Here the CDR3 DNA reads TGTGCCAGCAACTATGAGGGAGGGAGCGCCTCCTACAATGAGCAGTTCTTC.

The V and J genes are TRBV6-5 and TRBJ1-6; D is possibly TRBD1 (6 bases). Germline CDR1 MNHEY, CDR2 SVGAGI. Trimming cost V 4 bases and J 9 bases, with 16 bases left between them. This CDR3 is built from 15 residues. CDR3 sequence reads: CASSWDTKESSPLHF. Written as DNA, the CDR3 is TGTGCCAGCAGTTGGGACACTAAAGAAAGTTCACCCCTCCACTTT.

The V gene is TRBV7-3, the J gene TRBJ1-2; TRBD1 is a possible D gene (5 bases). Germline CDR1 SGHTA, CDR2 FQGTGA. The V end was cut by 5 bases, the J end by 1 base, with 8 bases between. This CDR3 comprises 13 residues. This CDR3 reads CASSLGRNYGYTF. The CDR3 coding sequence is TGTGCCAGCAGCCTGGGGCGTAACTATGGCTACACCTTC. The full variable domain, completed using reference TRBV7-3 and TRBJ1-2, is GAGVSQTPSNKVTEKGKYVELRCDPISGHTALYWYRQSLGQGPEFLIYFQGTGAADDSGLPNDRFFAVRPEGSVSTLKIQRTERGDSAVYLCASSLGRNYGYTFGSGTRLTVV.

The V call is TRBV9, the J call TRBJ2-5; the D gene is possibly TRBD2 (6 bases). CDR1 is SGDLS and CDR2 is YYNGEE in the germline V gene. This CDR3 has 16 residues. The V end lost 0 bases, the J end lost 0 bases, and 12 bases lay between the germline ends. The CDR3 bases are TGTGCCAGCAGCGTAGGGACTACCCAGTACCAAGAGACCCAGTACTTC. Encoded protein: CASSVGTTQYQETQYF.

The chain joins TRBV7-3 to TRBJ2-3; 11 bases line up with TRBD2. The junction had 4 bases not matched to a gene; V was cut back by 4 bases and J by 4 bases. The CDR3 loop spans 15 amino acids. CDR1 and CDR2 from the germline V gene are SGHTA and FQGTGA. The CDR3 region is CASSYLAGGADTQYF. CDR3 DNA: TGTGCCAGCAGCTACCTAGCGGGAGGTGCAGATACGCAGTATTTT.

V and J are TRBV5-8 and TRBJ2-1; D might be TRBD2 (6 bases). V lost 0 bases and J lost 6, with 13 bases in between. This CDR3 is 15 amino acids long. Per the germline V gene, CDR1 is SGHTS and CDR2 is YDEGEE. The CDR3 loop reads CASSLDSGTGNEQFF. In nucleotides, the CDR3 is TGTGCCAGCAGCTTGGACTCCGGGACTGGCAATGAGCAGTTCTTC.

The chain combines TRBV9 with TRBJ2-5; possibly TRBD1 for D (6 bases). The ends were cut back, 0 bases at V and 1 base at J, with 10 bases in the middle. This CDR3 has 15 amino acids. Germline V lookup: CDR1 SGDLS, CDR2 YYNGEE. The DNA of the CDR3 is TGTGCCAGCAGCGTAGCGGGACAAAGCCAAGAGACCCAGTACTTC. As protein: CASSVAGQSQETQYF.

This clone was seen once. This chain connects TRBV12-3 or TRBV12-4 to TRBJ1-2; D is uncertain. V dropped 4 bases and J dropped 1 base, with 4 bases sitting between them. The CDR3 is 12 amino acids. For the CDR3, the DNA is TGTGCCAGCAGTTCTGTTAACTATGGCTACACCTTC. This codes for CASSSVNYGYTF.

This chain joins TRBV3-1 (or the pseudogene TRBV3-2) and TRBJ2-1; possibly TRBD2 for D (7 bases). The CDR3 is 16 residues long. Germline-derived CDR1 and CDR2 are LGHDT and YNNKEL (reference sequence). Trimming cost V 0 bases and J 7 bases, with 16 bases left between them. CDR3 sequence (DNA): TGTGCCAGCAGCCAAGATATGTGGGAGGGGGAGAATGAGCAGTTCTTC. Translating it yields CASSQDMWEGENEQFF.

The J gene is TRBJ1-1, the V gene TRBV27, with a possible D match to TRBD1 (5 bases). The germline gives CDR1 MNHEY, CDR2 SMNVEV (reference sequence). The CDR3 runs 14 residues. V was cut by 4 bases and J by 1 base, with 10 bases left in between. The CDR3: CASSSTVRNTEAFF. The CDR3 coding sequence is TGTGCCAGCAGTTCGACAGTAAGGAACACTGAAGCTTTCTTT.

This clone appeared a single time. V and J are TRBV10-3 and TRBJ2-3; 10 nucleotides line up with TRBD1. Trimming at V came to 6 bases and at J to 3 bases, leaving 3 bases not matched to a gene. CDR1 and CDR2 (germline): ENHRY, SYGVKD. The CDR3 loop spans 14 amino acids. CDR3 residues: CAISRDRGTDTQYF. In DNA form, the CDR3 reads TGTGCCATCAGCCGGGACAGGGGAACAGATACGCAGTATTTT.

Regarding this clone: Other DNA sequences of this sample code for an identical CDR3. The V gene is TRBV7-9, the J gene TRBJ1-1; tentative D call: TRBD1 (5 bases). Germline V gives CDR1 SEHNR, CDR2 FQNEAQ (reference sequence). The length of the CDR3 is 14 residues. Trimming pared 2 bases from V and 0 bases from J, leaving 7 bases between. DNA of the CDR3: TGTGCCAGCAGCTTATCAGGGATGAACACTGAAGCTTTCTTT. It codes for CASSLSGMNTEAFF.

V gene TRBV28 combines with J gene TRBJ1-1; D may be TRBD1 (5 bases). CDR3 size: 14 residues. V lost 6 bases and J 1 base, leaving 12 bases between the germline ends. Germline CDR1 and CDR2: MDHEN and SYDVKM. The CDR3 coding sequence is TGTGCCAGCAGCCCAGGGACTCCGAACACTGAAGCTTTCTTT. It yields the protein CASSPGTPNTEAFF.

The chain combines TRBV19 with TRBJ1-4, with TRBD1 matching over 10 bases. This CDR3 is 18 amino acids long. CDR1 LNHDA and CDR2 SQIVND come from the germline V gene (reference sequence). J lost 4 bases, V lost 6 bases, and 14 bases had no gene match. Here the CDR3 reads CASSLGQGVPLGNEKLFF. CDR3 DNA: TGTGCCAGTAGCCTCGGACAGGGGGTGCCTTTGGGTAATGAAAAACTGTTTTTT.

The chain combines TRBV19 with TRBJ1-2; D perhaps matches TRBD1 (6 bases). This CDR3 region has 14 residues. With 4 bases removed from V and 4 bases from J, the gap between germline ends came to 13 bases. Germline CDR1 LNHDA, CDR2 SQIVND (reference sequence). The CDR3 spells CASSTGAVGYGYTF. The DNA for the CDR3 is TGTGCCAGTAGTACAGGGGCGGTAGGCTATGGCTACACCTTC.

V and J are TRBV3-1 (or the pseudogene TRBV3-2) and TRBJ1-3; D gene ambiguous. The CDR3 is made up of 17 amino acids. From germline, CDR1 is LGHDT and CDR2 YNNKEL (reference sequence). Trimming took off 2 bases at V and 3 bases at J, with 17 bases between the two ends. For the CDR3, the DNA is TGTGCCAGCAGCCAAAGTGGATCTGTAGGAGGTGGAAACACCATATATTTT. It is translated as CASSQSGSVGGGNTIYF.

The chain's CDR3 is CASSLGPGGPIEQFF. The DNA of the CDR3 is TGTGCCAGCAGCTTGGGGCCGGGAGGGCCTATTGAGCAGTTCTTC. The V call is TRBV5-4, the J call TRBJ2-1; 8 bases match TRBD2. Germline CDR1 reads SGHNT; CDR2 reads YYREEE (reference sequence). This CDR3 contains 15 residues. Losses at the gene ends were 0 bases for V and 9 bases for J; bases not matched to a gene: 8.